This T cell receptor beta chain was found in a study of control samples from healthy donors and cancer patients. This clone occurred once. TCRdb's table, derived via immunoSEQ multiplex PCR, lists solely in-frame clones and lacks some. The sample holds some 150,000 clones, about nine tenths seen once. The CDR3 runs 12 residues. V was cut by 6 bases and J by 4 bases, with 7 bases left in between. Germline V gives CDR1 MDHEN, CDR2 SYDVKM. The sample taken for sequencing was blood. The chain joins TRBV28 to TRBJ1-5, with D unresolved. The source is a woman aged 25 to 39 in good health. Here the CDR3 DNA reads TGTGCCAGCAGACAGAGTAATCAGCCCCAGCATTTT. Residues: CASRQSNQPQHF.